This TCR beta chain was found in a study of metastatic and nonmetastatic thyroid tumors. Study-wide background: Across blood and tumor or nodule tissue, repertoires from malignant and benign thyroid patients were compared with one another.

As processed by the authors: Between-group CDR3 differences, defined by clinicopathological status, yielded a distant-metastasis classifier for papillary thyroid cancer. Via MiXCR, TCRdb re-called the PCR reads. The V and J calls shown here were made by TCRdb, not taken from the authors' results. The sample shows approximately 8,000 clones, 26% of them seen only once. Germline values: CDR1 SNHLY, CDR2 FYNNEI. Trimming removed 6 bases at V and 5 bases at J, with 14 bases between. The CDR3 is made up of 13 amino acids. Every patient underwent thyroid surgery untreated. Of note for this clone: Its antigen is currently unknown.

Study-wide findings and caveats: TCR beta diversity was reportedly significantly higher in malignant thyroid tumors than benign nodules, in blood and tumor.

The chain has TRBV2 and TRBJ2-7, with a weak D call TRBD1 (5 bases). The TCR comes from a female donor with papillary thyroid cancer or a benign thyroid nodule (not recorded which). Some clones in this sample may be carry-over from other donors' samples. Material: adjacent normal tissue. This chain's CDR3 is CASSAYLGDEQYF. The CDR3 DNA follows: TGTGCCAGCAGCGCGTACTTAGGGGACGAGCAGTACTTC.